This T cell receptor (beta chain) was retrieved from a study of Ad26.COV2.S vaccination and SARS-CoV-2 variants (dated by TCRdb to 2020 to 2023). For the study in its entirety: Vaccine-arm donors were drawn from COV1001, a multicentre, randomized, double-blind, placebo-controlled phase I-IIa trial of Ad26.COV2.S in healthy adults. The TCR-sequenced set comprised around 30 samples: some 20 Ad26.COV2.S vaccine recipients, 5 placebo recipients and 8 SARS-CoV-2 convalescent individuals. Ad26.COV2.S was administered intramuscularly at a dose of 5x10^10 or 1x10^11 viral particles, either as one shot or as two shots given 56 days apart. Investigators did not know the trial group allocation while performing experiments and assessing outcomes. The specificity and breadth of SARS-CoV-2-reactive T cell receptors after Ad26.COV2.S vaccination were assessed by TCRbeta repertoire sequencing. Participants in the trial were split at random into five groups of five each, receiving low-dose or high-dose Ad26.COV2.S once or twice, or else placebo on both occasions. Results the study describes overall, beyond this receptor: Non-spike TCR breadth was comparable between vaccine and placebo recipients, consistent with the vaccine containing only spike. The authors noted that the TCR breadth and depth analyses may have underestimated total T cell responses. After vaccination, substantial breadth of spike-specific CD8+ and CD4+ T cell responses was reported. Compared with placebo recipients, Ad26.COV2.S recipients showed higher spike-specific TCR breadth (P = 0.0014). The study lacked the statistical power to compare responses across vaccine doses or regimens.

Explained via the paper, the treatment or condition label denotes: roughly 20 received Ad26.COV2.S at low or high dose, single or two shots; about 5 received placebo; per-sample allocation not given. Repertoires of vaccine and placebo recipients were sequenced from samples taken on day 63 after the first injection. In Cohort 1b, more than 20 adults aged 18-55 years were enrolled at a single site in Boston, USA, between 29 July and 7 August 2020. Ad26.COV2.S was a replication-incompetent adenovirus type 26 vector expressing a prefusion-stabilized SARS-CoV-2 spike protein from the original Wuhan strain. Concerning this clone itself: Its cognate antigen has yet to be identified. Base qualities were left out, and no much larger clone turns up one base away.

TCRbeta CDR3 regions were sequenced with the immunoSEQ Assay. After extraction, genomic DNA underwent amplification by bias-controlled multiplex PCR, followed by high-throughput sequencing. Per the source publication's procedure: To quantify the absolute abundance of every unique TCRbeta CDR3 region, sequences were collapsed and filtered. T cell fraction was estimated by normalizing TCRbeta template counts to usable DNA, which was measured by amplifying reference genes present in all nucleated cells. Repertoire TCRs were annotated as SARS-CoV-2-specific when V gene, CDR3 amino acid sequence and J gene were exactly matched to a known reactive TCR set. The reference SARS-CoV-2 TCR set was obtained from MIRA and was filtered for enrichment in COVID-19-positive ImmuneCODE repertoires, whereby public or cross-reactive TCRs were removed. Using the MIRA antigens, annotated TCRs were further analysed by specific ORF or by position within an ORF. Breadth was defined as annotated unique rearrangements over total unique productive rearrangements; depth was the summed frequency of those rearrangements. Two-sided Wilcoxon rank-sum tests were applied when comparing TCR breadth between groups. TCRdb's version of the immuneACCESS table is confined to in-frame rearrangements and falls short of the full clone set. An unresolved V gene accounts for under half of the shortfall where checked; the remainder is of unknown origin. V and J calls and clone size are those listed in that table; D and trimming were worked out from the DNA. In this sample the table shows approximately 500,000 clones, around nine tenths of which occur a single time. The ten largest clones represent 9.5% to 15% of the sample.

This specimen consisted of peripheral blood, obtained in a trial of Ad26.COV2.S vaccine versus placebo. The clonotype comes from a person aged 18 to 65 who received the Ad26.COV2.S COVID-19 vaccine or a placebo.

The CDR3 protein sequence reads: CASSFLAGELFF. The DNA reads as follows: TGTGCCAGCAGTTTTTTGGCCGGGGAGCTGTTTTTT. The sequence is built from TRBV28 and TRBJ2-2; the D gene remains uncertain. Based on the germline V gene, the CDR1 and CDR2 sequences are MDHEN and SYDVKM. Inclusive of the bounding cysteine and phenylalanine, the CDR3 is 12 residues long. Solely the CDR3 DNA is kept, with 36 bases framed from the first base. V lost 3 bases and J lost 6 bases; the stretch between them is 5 bases long.